The rows below give T cell receptor beta chains drawn from one sample of a study of blood T cell repertoires in COVID-19. TCRdb keeps only in-frame clones here, not all; method: immunoSEQ multiplex PCR. The table lists roughly 220,000 clones, roughly 80% of them singletons. The sequencing sample was made of peripheral blood. The receptors were gathered from a woman younger than 45 who had recovered from COVID-19. Both conserved end residues are part of each CDR3. Fields, in order: clone size, D gene, V gene, J gene, CDR3 protein, CDR3 DNA. A D gene is named only where the DNA matches it firmly. Clone size, where shown, is once, few, many, or a class for clones that have expanded.

>few|-|TRBV5-1|TRBJ2-3
CASSSEGWEDTQYF
TGCGCCAGCAGCTCCGAGGGTTGGGAGGATACGCAGTATTTT
>-|-|TRBV2|TRBJ2-3
CASSESFGSTDTQYF
TGTGCCAGCAGTGAGAGCTTCGGGAGCACAGATACGCAGTATTTT
>-|TRBD2|TRBV19|TRBJ2-2
CASSWTSGRISTGELFF
TGTGCCAGTAGTTGGACTAGCGGGAGAATAAGCACCGGGGAGCTGTTTTTT
>-|-|TRBV5-4|TRBJ2-3
CASRPRESTDTQYF
TGTGCCAGCAGACCCAGGGAAAGCACAGATACGCAGTATTTT
>-|TRBD2|TRBV9|TRBJ2-3
CASTGGATDTQYF
TGTGCCAGCACGGGGGGGGCGACAGATACGCAGTATTTT
>-|-|TRBV10-3|TRBJ2-7
CATTRDTGYEQYF
TGTGCCACTACCAGGGACACCGGGTACGAGCAGTACTTC
>-|-|TRBV28|TRBJ2-3
CASSLGGATDTQYF
TGTGCCAGCAGTTTGGGGGGGGCGACAGATACGCAGTATTTT
>-|TRBD2|TRBV11-1|TRBJ2-7
CASSLAGGPYEQYF
TGTGCCAGCAGCTTAGCGGGAGGGCCCTACGAGCAGTACTTC
>-|-|TRBV7-9|TRBJ1-3
CASRIDTGSGNTIYF
TGTGCCAGCAGGATCGATACCGGCTCTGGAAACACCATATATTTT
>-|TRBD1|TRBV18|TRBJ1-1
CASSRDRGNTEAFF
TGTGCCAGCTCAAGGGACAGGGGGAACACTGAAGCTTTCTTT
>-|-|TRBV14|TRBJ2-7
CASSQAGQGPEQYF
TGTGCCAGCAGCCAAGCCGGGCAGGGGCCCGAGCAGTACTTC
>few|TRBD1|TRBV5-1|TRBJ2-6
CASSLTTGANSGANVLTF
TGCGCCAGCAGCCTAACGACAGGGGCGAACTCTGGGGCCAACGTCCTGACTTTC
>-|TRBD2|TRBV5-1|TRBJ2-5
CASSWGLAQETQYF
TGCGCCAGCAGCTGGGGACTAGCCCAAGAGACCCAGTACTTC
>-|TRBD2|TRBV5-1|TRBJ2-5
CASSLSNLAGGWETQYF
TGCGCCAGCAGCTTGTCGAATTTAGCGGGGGGCTGGGAGACCCAGTACTTC
>-|TRBD1|TRBV7-9|TRBJ1-1
CASSSGDRENTEAFF
TGTGCCAGCAGCTCCGGAGACAGGGAGAACACTGAAGCTTTCTTT
>-|TRBD2|TRBV6-6|TRBJ2-1
CASSYLAGGNNEQFF
TGTGCCAGCAGTTACCTAGCGGGAGGGAACAATGAGCAGTTCTTC
>-|-|TRBV27|TRBJ2-1
CASSLFPQSYNEQFF
TGTGCCAGCAGTTTATTTCCCCAATCCTACAATGAGCAGTTCTTC
>-|TRBD2|TRBV27|TRBJ2-1
CASSLITSGRGANEQFF
TGTGCCAGCAGTTTAATAACTAGCGGGCGAGGGGCCAATGAGCAGTTCTTC
>-|TRBD2|TRBV5-1|TRBJ2-1
CASSLDGLAVQDEQFF
TGCGCCAGCAGCTTGGATGGACTAGCCGTCCAGGACGAGCAGTTCTTC
>-|TRBD1|TRBV4-2|TRBJ2-1
CASSLRDRAWNNEQFF
TGTGCCAGCAGCCTACGGGACAGGGCTTGGAACAATGAGCAGTTCTTC
>-|TRBD2|TRBV27|TRBJ2-7
CASSSTGFNPGTSGEQYF
TGTGCCAGCAGTTCTACAGGGTTCAACCCCGGGACTAGCGGCGAGCAGTACTTC
>-|TRBD1|TRBV5-1|TRBJ2-1
CASSFPDRGGSGTYNEQFF
TGCGCCAGCAGCTTCCCGGACAGGGGGGGTAGCGGAACCTACAATGAGCAGTTCTTC
>-|-|TRBV12-3/TRBV12-4|TRBJ1-1
CASSQTEAFF
TGTGCCAGCAGTCAAACTGAAGCTTTCTTT
>-|-|TRBV10-3|TRBJ1-1
CAISEVQGDTEAFF
TGTGCCATCAGTGAAGTGCAGGGTGATACTGAAGCTTTCTTT
>-|-|TRBV24-1|TRBJ1-2
CATSDNHRYGYTF
TGTGCCACCAGTGATAACCATCGGTATGGCTACACCTTC
>-|TRBD1|TRBV30|TRBJ1-1
CAWSVPGQGANTEAFF
TGTGCCTGGAGTGTACCTGGACAGGGGGCGAACACTGAAGCTTTCTTT
>-|-|TRBV7-8|TRBJ1-5
CASSLAGSQPQHF
TGTGCCAGCAGCTTAGCGGGGAGTCAGCCCCAGCATTTT
>once|TRBD1|TRBV15|TRBJ2-7
CATSRTSGGYEQYF
TGTGCCACCAGCAGGACCTCAGGGGGCTACGAGCAGTACTTC
>once|TRBD2|TRBV19|TRBJ2-7
CATAEAGASYEQYF
TGTGCCACGGCCGAAGCGGGGGCCTCCTACGAGCAGTACTTC
>-|TRBD2|TRBV4-1|TRBJ2-1
CASSQGGPGRPYNEQFF
TGCGCCAGCAGCCAAGGAGGGCCCGGGAGGCCCTACAATGAGCAGTTCTTC
>-|TRBD1|TRBV18|TRBJ2-2
CASSPVRGQDNTGELFF
TGTGCCAGCTCCCCCGTTCGGGGACAGGATAACACCGGGGAGCTGTTTTTT
>-|-|TRBV10-3|TRBJ2-2
CAISLSGTNTGELFF
TGTGCCATCAGCCTCTCGGGGACGAACACCGGGGAGCTGTTTTTT
>-|TRBD2|TRBV28|TRBJ2-1
CASSPGTSGRSYNEQFF
TGTGCCAGCAGCCCTGGGACTAGCGGGAGGTCCTACAATGAGCAGTTCTTC
>-|-|TRBV6-5|TRBJ2-7
CASSRNSYEQYF
TGTGCCAGCAGTCGGAACAGCTACGAGCAGTACTTC
>-|TRBD2|TRBV14|TRBJ2-7
CASSLLYRTSENYEQYF
TGTGCCAGCAGCCTGCTCTATCGGACTAGCGAGAACTACGAGCAGTACTTC
>-|TRBD1|TRBV19|TRBJ1-1
CATLGQSGTEAFF
TGTGCCACCTTGGGACAGTCGGGCACTGAAGCTTTCTTT